These 4 T cell receptor beta chains were sequenced from one sample in a study of STAT5B mutations in CD4+ large granular lymphocyte leukemia. Generated by immunoSEQ multiplex PCR, the TCRdb table keeps only in-frame clones and is missing some. This table holds 34,000 or so clones, 70% to 90% found once. Sequencing input: CD4+ T cells from blood buffy coats. The receptor set was obtained from a human donor in good health.

This rearrangement joins TRBV10-3 to TRBJ1-3; no clear D gene. This CDR3 region has 14 residues. Germline CDR1 and CDR2: ENHRY and SYGVKD. Trimming pared 0 bases from V and 4 bases from J, leaving 7 bases between. The CDR3, as DNA: TGTGCCATCAGTGAGTCGGGTGTAGGAAACACCATATATTTT. Translating gives CAISESGVGNTIYF.

This rearrangement joins TRBV6-5 to TRBJ2-7; possible D gene TRBD1, 5 bases. Germline values: CDR1 MNHEY, CDR2 SVGAGI. There are 14 residues in the CDR3. The ends were cut back, 6 bases at V and 6 bases at J, with 18 bases in the middle. In DNA, the CDR3 is TGTGCCAGCAGCCTTTATACAGGTTCCCCCGAGCAGTACTTC. Translating it yields CASSLYTGSPEQYF.

The gene calls are TRBV5-1 and TRBJ2-1, with no clear D. With 4 bases removed from V and 3 bases from J, the gap between germline ends came to 14 bases. The CDR3 length is 15 residues. The germline V gene has CDR1 SGHRS and CDR2 YFSETQ. The CDR3 loop is CASSGSKADYNEQFF. CDR3 DNA: TGCGCCAGCAGCGGATCAAAGGCTGACTACAATGAGCAGTTCTTC. Together with reference TRBV5-1 and TRBJ2-1, the CDR3 gives the full variable domain: KAGVTQTPRYLIKTRGQQVTLSCSPISGHRSVSWYQQTPGQGLQFLFEYFSETQRNKGNFPGRFSGRQFSNSRSEMNVSTLELGDSALYLCASSGSKADYNEQFFGPGTRLTVL.

The chain uses TRBV29-1 and TRBJ2-3, with TRBD1 matching 9 bases. V shed 7 bases and J 11 bases; nucleotides not matched to a gene: 16. The CDR3 spans 14 residues. Germline CDR1 reads SQVTM; CDR2 reads ANQGSEA. This CDR3 is CSGTGTGRPYEQYF. The CDR3 DNA sequence: TGCAGCGGAACCGGGACAGGGCGGCCTTATGAGCAGTATTTT.